This T cell receptor (beta chain) was obtained from a study of blood T cell repertoires in COVID-19. Sequencing used immunoSEQ multiplex PCR; TCRdb keeps in-frame clones, though not all of them. The data show 250,000 or so clones, about nine tenths seen once. Germline trimming cut 4 bases from V and 6 bases from J; bases unmatched to any gene: 7. CDR3 length: 14 residues. Per germline, CDR1 LGHDT and CDR2 YNNKEL (reference sequence). This TCR came from an older woman with acute or convalescent COVID-19. The chain joins TRBV3-1 (or the pseudogene TRBV3-2) to TRBJ2-3, with 7 positions matching TRBD1. The material sequenced was peripheral blood. The CDR3: CASSLRTRGDTQYF. The CDR3 DNA sequence: TGTGCCAGCAGCCTCCGAACCAGGGGGGATACGCAGTATTTT.